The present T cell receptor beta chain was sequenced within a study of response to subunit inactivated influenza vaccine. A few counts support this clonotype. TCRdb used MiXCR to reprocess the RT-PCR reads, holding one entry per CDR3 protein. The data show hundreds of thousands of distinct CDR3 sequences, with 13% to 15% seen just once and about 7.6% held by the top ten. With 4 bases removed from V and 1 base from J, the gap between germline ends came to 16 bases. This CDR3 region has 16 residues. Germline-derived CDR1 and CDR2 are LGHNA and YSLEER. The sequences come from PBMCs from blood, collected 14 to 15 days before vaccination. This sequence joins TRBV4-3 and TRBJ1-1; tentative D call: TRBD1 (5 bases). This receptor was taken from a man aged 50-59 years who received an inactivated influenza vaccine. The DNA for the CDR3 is TGCGCCAGCAGCCGTACCTCACTCGACAGGAACACTGAAGCTTTCTTT. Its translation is CASSRTSLDRNTEAFF.